This T cell receptor (beta chain) is from a study of regulatory T cells in long-lasting Graves disease (dated by TCRdb to the early 2020s). For the study in its entirety: In the newly diagnosed Graves' disease group, patients had been taking antithyroid drugs for less than 3 months. Persistent Graves' disease patients were compared with newly diagnosed Graves' disease patients by peripheral blood TCR sequencing and RNA sequencing. The study took place in China and was registered as a clinical trial. A total of around 35 samples underwent TCR sequencing: around 13 from persistent and approximately 20 from newly diagnosed Graves' disease patients. The paper's findings and limits, for the study overall: Only the TCR beta chain was sequenced and analyzed. Compared with newly diagnosed patients, patients with persistent Graves' disease had lower TCR Shannon entropy and fewer highly expanded clones, which suggests clonal expansion. The study examined only peripheral blood because the primary lesion, thyroid tissue, could not be accessed. More public clonotypes were shared among persistent patients (under 3,000) than among newly diagnosed patients (roughly 1,000). The authors noted that the small sample size was a limitation that may lower accuracy. Persistent disease showed preferential use of TRBV28, TRBJ1-2 and TRBJ2-5, whereas newly diagnosed disease favored TRBV20-1 and TRBJ2-1.

The meaning of the sample's time point label: newly diagnosed GD, antithyroid drugs for less than 3 months. RNA was extracted from PBMCs in TRIzol for both TCR sequencing and RNA sequencing. The diagnosis of Graves' disease was made according to American Thyroid Association guidelines. The patients came from an endocrinology department in Xi'an, China. Each patient gave 8.5 to 9.5 milliliters of peripheral blood, collected in an EDTA anticoagulant tube. PBMCs were isolated by Ficoll Paque Plus density gradient separation without further T cell sorting. An Agilent 2100 Bioanalyzer and agarose gel were used to check RNA quality, and a NanoDrop 2000 was used to measure RNA concentration. The library was built by means of multiplex PCR. The listed sequencing device is Illumina HiSeq 4000. TCR beta libraries were built with iRepertoire HTBI primers and Arm-PCR amplification of CDR3 regions. PCR products were gel purified before sequencing. In the authors' own workflow: Gene usage analysis of CDR3 amino acid clonotypes relied on the roughly 60 TRBV and fewer than 15 TRBJ segments identified across samples. Filtered high-quality paired reads were merged into contigs using COPE and FqMerger. BLAST was used to align contigs to IMGT TRBV, TRBD and TRBJ reference genes, with CDR3 defined following IMGT. Clonotypes above 0.1% frequency were classified as highly expanded clones. Shannon entropy served as the measure of repertoire diversity, while the Gini coefficient captured V-J evenness. A clonotype found in more than one individual was treated as public. TCRdb ran its own pipeline on the public reads, namely fastp trimming at Q25 and MiXCR clone calling, and kept in-frame beta chains. Merged by CDR3 protein, the rows form single entries marked with the most common genes and DNA. Clone size and V and J calls follow TCRdb, not the original study. The sample yields about 470,000 distinct CDR3 sequences; around 16% were counted once. The ten largest clones represent 9.5% to 15% of the sample.

This clonotype occurred a few times. Its antigen is currently not known. A clone one base away is much larger, so this may be a read error. CDR1 and CDR2 are read off the germline V gene as MRHNA and SNTAGT. The V end loses 5 bases and the J end loses 3 bases, and a stretch of 10 bases separates them. From cysteine to phenylalanine, the CDR3 is 13 amino acids long. The kept DNA is CDR3 alone, 39 bases in frame from the first base. The same sample was also used in a study of T cells in Graves' hyperthyroidism and ophthalmopathy. As the second study states: Stable Graves' hyperthyroidism was defined as the absence of progression to ophthalmopathy over 18 months of follow-up. Hyperthyroidism patients were aged 18 to 65 years and newly diagnosed, with disease duration of less than 2 months. The study excluded patients with uncontrolled infections, other autoimmune diseases, pregnancy or lactation. Clinical symptoms, serum thyroxine and TRAb, thyroid ultrasound, and orbital computed tomography formed the basis for the diagnoses. The TCR CDR3 was subjected to a first round of RT-PCR using the HTBI primer set and the Qiagen OneStep RT-PCR kit. Blood samples also contained most of the expanded thyroid clonotypes (frequency above 0.001), which suggests that blood repertoires may reflect thyroid immune responses. A 13 V-J signature model separated ophthalmopathy from stable hyperthyroidism, with 87.88% sensitivity and roughly 81% specificity in cross-validation and 80%/75% in testing. In validation, progression to ophthalmopathy was predicted by the model with 70.59% sensitivity and 72.22% specificity, a median of roughly six months before onset. To identify TCR V-J signatures that set the groups apart, the researchers used a discovery cohort of about a hundred patients, made up of roughly 40 with Graves' ophthalmopathy and 55 to 65 with stable Graves' hyperthyroidism. Prospective prediction of ophthalmopathy was tested in an independent validation cohort consisting of about 20 hyperthyroidism patients and about 17 patients who later progressed to ophthalmopathy. The roughly 100 discovery patients were randomly divided into training and test sets at a 7:3 ratio. Thyroid tissue and blood T-cell repertoires from several Graves' hyperthyroidism patients were also compared in the study. Following sampling, methimazole starting at 30 mg daily was given to hyperthyroidism patients, and high-dose intravenous methylprednisolone was given to ophthalmopathy patients. Libraries were constructed in a second round of multiplex PCR, after which size selection and purification were performed. Paired-end sequencing of the libraries was performed with 100 bp reads on an Illumina HiSeq2000. SOAPnuke was used to process the raw data, throwing out any read that contained adapters or uncalled bases, had a mean Phred below 15, or lacked an exact constant-primer or identifier match. High-quality paired reads were merged using COPE v1.2.5, and each unique nucleotide sequence was defined as a clonotype. Clonotypes were aligned to IMGT TRBV, TRBD and TRBJ reference segments using MiTCR v1.1. Analysis was restricted to V-J combinations with a frequency above 0.0001, which covered over 98% of repertoires. The TCS score was defined as the ratio of F50 (clonal expansion) to E x V (chaos), calculated using BLOSUM62-based TCRdist between CDR3 peptides within each V-J. Welch's t-statistics and random forest reduced fewer than 550 V-J features to roughly 13, which were used in a naive Bayes classifier (R e1071). Sample size was not statistically predetermined, and investigators were not blinded to group allocation. The paper reports TCR Vbeta CDR3 sequencing of some 140 peripheral blood samples: some 44 ophthalmopathy, fewer than 80 hyperthyroidism and around 17 progressor patients.

The specimen was peripheral blood mononuclear cells (PBMCs), collected at new diagnosis, from a patient treated with antithyroid drugs. The chain uses TRBV6-4 and TRBJ1-1; the D segment could be TRBD1, given 5 matching bases. The sequence was collected from a man aged 40-49 years with Graves disease. Donor details come from another sample of the same person, matched by shared clones. The CDR3 protein is CASSYPGDTEAFF. At the DNA level, the sequence is TGTGCCAGCAGTTATCCGGGGGACACTGAAGCTTTCTTT.